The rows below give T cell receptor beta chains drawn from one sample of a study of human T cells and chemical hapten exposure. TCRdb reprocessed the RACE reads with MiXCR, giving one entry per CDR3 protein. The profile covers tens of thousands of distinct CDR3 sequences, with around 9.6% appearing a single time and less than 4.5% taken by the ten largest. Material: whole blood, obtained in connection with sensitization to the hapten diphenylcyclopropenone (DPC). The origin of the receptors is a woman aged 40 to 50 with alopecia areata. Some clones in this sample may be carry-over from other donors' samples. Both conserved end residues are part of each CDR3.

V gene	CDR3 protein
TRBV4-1	CASSQTGGLGPGEQYF
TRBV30	CAWRQVGEKLFF
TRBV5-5	CASSLDGASTDTQYF
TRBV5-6	CASSLVGWQVNSPLHF
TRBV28	CASSGRGVSSSYNEQFF
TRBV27	CASRASGNTDTQYF
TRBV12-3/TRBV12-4	CASSLDRDRVAVELFF
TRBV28	CASSSLYRASEAFF
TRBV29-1	CSVKKGKDNSPLHF
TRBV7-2	CASRGSGETQYF
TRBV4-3	CASSQDRRADTQYF
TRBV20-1	CSATTSGGYYEQYF
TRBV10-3	CAAGPRPVAGVGNEQFF
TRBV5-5	CASSLGWDGYTF
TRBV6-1	CASSSQGKGTEAFF
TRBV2	CASTKEGAGANVLTF
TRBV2	CASSEAGGTNEKLFF
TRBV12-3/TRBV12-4	CASRLGGETQYF
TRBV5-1	CASSSTATRETQYF
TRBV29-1	CSAGQGNQPQHF
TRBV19	CASSNARDTTNYGYTF
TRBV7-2	CASRTGGSSDTQYF
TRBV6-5	CASSDQTDTQYF
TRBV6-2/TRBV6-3	CASRQQGVTSALHF
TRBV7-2	CASSGSGQFYNEQFF
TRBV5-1	CASSLETGVRGYTF
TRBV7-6	CASSSRRGTGSYEQYF
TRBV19	CASRLDRGFRDQPQHF
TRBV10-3	CAISPGQVISGANVLTF
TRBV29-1	CSVQSPGLEQYF
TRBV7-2	CASSSDRYQPQHF
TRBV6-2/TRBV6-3	CASSYSGTGGPLAKNIQYF